These 7 T cell receptor beta chains were all obtained from the same sample, sequenced in a study of early T cells in non-severe SARS-CoV-2 infection. TCRdb used MiXCR to reprocess the 5' RACE reads, holding one entry per CDR3 protein. The data show 75,000 to 80,000 distinct CDR3 sequences, roughly 10% seen once. The sample in question was whole blood, obtained at baseline. The source is an adult who was a healthcare worker with PCR-confirmed SARS-CoV-2 infection or an uninfected control (not recorded which).

This clonotype was seen repeatedly, ten times or more. This chain joins TRBV7-9 and TRBJ2-1; D is undetermined. Deletions cut 3 bases from V and 4 bases from J, with 1 base between. CDR3 length equals 11 residues. CDR1 is SEHNR and CDR2 is FQNEAQ in the germline V gene (reference sequence). CDR3 sequence (DNA): TGTGCCAGCAGCTTTTACAATGAGCAGTTCTTC. Translating it yields CASSFYNEQFF.

This clonotype turned up a few times. The chain is built from TRBV20-1 and TRBJ1-4; D is unclear. The CDR3 contains 14 residues. The V end lost 1 base, the J end lost 0 bases, and 6 bases lay between the germline ends. Germline V gene lookup returns CDR1 DFQATT and CDR2 SNEGSKA (reference sequence). Here the CDR3 reads CSARGGATNEKLFF. The CDR3 nucleotides read TGCAGTGCTAGAGGGGGAGCAACTAATGAAAAACTGTTTTTT.

The rearrangement uses TRBV11-2 and TRBJ1-1, with D unclear. Per the germline V gene, CDR1 is SGHAT and CDR2 is FQNNGV. The V gene lost 1 base and the J gene lost 1 base, with 13 bases spanning the gap. This CDR3 comprises 16 residues. CDR3 protein: CASSLGLGYKNTEAFF. The CDR3 DNA follows: TGTGCCAGCAGCTTAGGACTAGGTTACAAGAACACTGAAGCTTTCTTT.

The chain couples TRBV7-9 to TRBJ2-3; TRBD2 might be the D (6 bases). Germline V gene data show CDR1 as SEHNR and CDR2 as FQNEAQ (reference sequence). Trimming shortened V by 3 bases and J by 2 bases, and 9 bases separated the two germline ends. There are 14 residues in the CDR3. In DNA form, the CDR3 reads TGTGCCAGCAGCTTCAGGGACTTCACAGATACGCAGTATTTT. This gives the protein CASSFRDFTDTQYF.

This clonotype was seen ten or more times. The chain employs TRBV6-2 or TRBV6-3 and TRBJ1-2; D is unclear. Trimming stripped 4 bases from V and 3 bases from J, with 15 bases between. This CDR3 spans 15 amino acids. CDR1 is MNHEY and CDR2 is SVGEGT in the germline V gene. In nucleotides, the CDR3 is TGTGCCAGCAGTTCCCCCTTTGAGGCCCACTATGGCTACACCTTC. It encodes CASSSPFEAHYGYTF.

The chain joins TRBV6-1 to TRBJ2-6; no clear D. There are 12 residues in the CDR3. From germline, CDR1 is MNHNS and CDR2 SASEGT. The V end was cut by 8 bases, the J end by 2 bases, with 4 bases between. CDR3 region: CASEAGANVLTF. Here the CDR3 DNA reads TGTGCCAGCGAAGCTGGGGCCAACGTCCTGACTTTC.

In its sample, this clonotype was seen many times. Written as DNA, the CDR3 is TGCAGTGCTAGGTTACAGGGGGCCGGCGCTGAAGCTTTCTTT. It translates to CSARLQGAGAEAFF. V is TRBV20-1 and J is TRBJ1-1; 9 bases fit TRBD1. The germline gives CDR1 DFQATT, CDR2 SNEGSKA (reference sequence). V lost 3 bases and J lost 6; bases outside the gene matches: 8. The CDR3 runs to 14 residues.